These 22 T cell receptor beta chains came from one sample sequenced in a study of blood T cell repertoires in COVID-19. Profiled with immunoSEQ multiplex PCR; TCRdb holds only in-frame clones, not every one. The table has about 34,000 clones, about 94% seen once. Sequenced: peripheral blood. These receptors came from a human donor in a cohort sampled during active COVID-19.

CDR3 nucleotide sequence: TGTGCCAGCAGATTTAGCGGATCTAGCACAGATACGCAGTATTTT. This codes for CASRFSGSSTDTQYF. V and J are TRBV27 and TRBJ2-3; D is perhaps TRBD2 (6 bases). This CDR3 has 15 amino acids. V was clipped by 6 bases and J by 0 bases, with 13 bases between them. The germline V gene encodes CDR1 MNHEY and CDR2 SMNVEV (reference sequence).

This sequence joins TRBV7-9 and TRBJ2-3, with D perhaps matching TRBD2 (5 bases). Germline V gives CDR1 SEHNR, CDR2 FQNEAQ (reference sequence). V was shortened by 4 bases and J by 0 bases, with 11 bases between the two germline ends. This CDR3 has 15 amino acids. CDR3 in amino acids: CASSSPAASTDTQYF. The CDR3, as DNA: TGTGCCAGCAGCTCGCCAGCGGCTAGCACAGATACGCAGTATTTT.

The rearrangement joins TRBV7-9 to TRBJ2-5; TRBD2 agrees at 7 bases. CDR1 is SEHNR and CDR2 is FQNEAQ in the germline V gene (reference sequence). The CDR3 extends over 15 amino acids. Trimming cost V 4 bases and J 0 bases; bases outside gene matches: 5. The CDR3 DNA reads as TGTGCCAGCAGCTCTAGCGGAAAACACCAAGAGACCCAGTACTTC. Translation gives CASSSSGKHQETQYF.

CDR3 sequence reads: CASSLGDSSYEQYF. CDR3 DNA: TGTGCCAGCAGCTTGGGGGACAGTTCCTACGAGCAGTACTTC. The chain uses TRBV5-5 and TRBJ2-7; 7 positions agree with TRBD1. In germline, CDR1 is SGHKS, CDR2 YYEKEE (reference sequence). V gave up 0 bases and J gave up 1 base; unmatched junction bases: 1. The CDR3 runs to 14 residues. Filled out from reference TRBV5-5 and TRBJ2-7, the complete variable domain reads DAGVTQSPTHLIKTRGQQVTLRCSPISGHKSVSWYQQVLGQGPQFIFQYYEKEERGRGNFPDRFSARQFPNYSSELNVNALLLGDSALYLCASSLGDSSYEQYFGPGTRLTVT.

This chain links TRBV15 with TRBJ2-7, with 8 nucleotides matching TRBD1. V shed 3 bases, J shed 0 bases, and the junction held 10 bases outside the gene matches. Germline CDR1 and CDR2: LNHNV and YYDKDF (reference sequence). CDR3 length equals 17 residues. The CDR3: CATSSIGGQAYSYEQYF. DNA for the CDR3: TGTGCCACCAGCAGCATAGGGGGACAGGCCTACTCCTACGAGCAGTACTTC.

This sequence joins TRBV5-1 and TRBJ1-2, with TRBD1 as a possible D gene (6 bases). The CDR3 has 14 amino acids. The V and J ends lost 4 bases and 0 bases respectively, with 10 bases between them. In germline, CDR1 is SGHRS, CDR2 YFSETQ. CDR3 loop: CASSPTGSNYGYTF. The DNA of the CDR3 is TGCGCCAGCAGCCCTACAGGGTCTAACTATGGCTACACCTTC.

CDR3 coding DNA: TGTGCCAGCAGCCCCTTAACAGGGTCAACTAATGAAAAACTGTTTTTT. Its protein is CASSPLTGSTNEKLFF. V usage is TRBV7-6 and J usage is TRBJ1-4; tentatively, D is TRBD1 (6 bases). Germline CDR1 is SGHVS and CDR2 is FNYEAQ. The CDR3 contains 16 residues. V was cut by 5 bases and J by 0 bases, with 13 bases left in between. Drawing the rest from reference TRBV7-6 and TRBJ1-4, the complete variable domain is GAGVSQSPRYKVTKRGQDVALRCDPISGHVSLYWYRQALGQGPEFLTYFNYEAQQDKSGLPNDRFSAERPEGSISTLTIQRTEQRDSAMYRCASSPLTGSTNEKLFFGSGTQLSVL.

The rearrangement links TRBV4-1 to TRBJ1-1, with no clear D. The germline V gene has CDR1 MGHRA and CDR2 YSYEKL. The CDR3 is 15 residues long. V was shortened by 1 base and J by 0 bases, with 9 bases between the two germline ends. The CDR3 DNA sequence: TGCGCCAGCAGCCAAGCCGAAAACATGAACACTGAAGCTTTCTTT. Translated: CASSQAENMNTEAFF.

This chain uses TRBV7-3 with TRBJ2-1, with TRBD1 matching over 7 bases. V lost 5 bases to trimming and J lost 5 bases; unmatched junction nucleotides: 12. CDR3 length equals 16 residues. Looked up from germline, CDR1 is SGHTA and CDR2 is FQGTGA. The CDR3 DNA is TGTGCCAGCAGCCGTGATAGAAGGGGGCTGGACAATGAGCAGTTCTTC. Protein: CASSRDRRGLDNEQFF.

The chain has TRBV3-1 (or the pseudogene TRBV3-2) and TRBJ2-3, with 12 bases lining up with TRBD2. Germline assignment: CDR1 LGHDT and CDR2 YNNKEL (reference sequence). The CDR3 is made up of 16 amino acids. Germline trimming cut 4 bases from V and 4 bases from J; bases unmatched to any gene: 6. This CDR3 reads CASSPRLAGASDTQYF. For the CDR3, the DNA is TGTGCCAGCAGCCCTCGACTAGCGGGAGCGTCAGATACGCAGTATTTT.

CDR3 amino acids: CASSLRSTDTQYF. The CDR3 DNA reads as TGTGCCAGCAGCTTGAGGAGCACAGATACGCAGTATTTT. The chain links TRBV27 to TRBJ2-3; D gene uncertain. Germline-derived CDR1 and CDR2 are MNHEY and SMNVEV (reference sequence). The CDR3 is 13 amino acids. Trimming stripped 6 bases from V and 0 bases from J, with 7 bases between.

This clone was seen only once. The chain joins TRBV6-5 to TRBJ1-6, with 9 bases aligning to TRBD1. Trimming cost V 6 bases and J 6 bases; bases outside gene matches: 6. The germline V gene has CDR1 MNHEY and CDR2 SVGAGI. This CDR3 is 15 amino acids long. The CDR3 DNA is TGTGCCAGCAGATCGTACAGGGGGCCTAATTCACCCCTCCACTTT. Its protein is CASRSYRGPNSPLHF.

This chain links TRBV7-9 with TRBJ2-2; 9 positions agree with TRBD1. The CDR3 spans 15 residues. V lost 8 bases and J lost 3; bases outside the gene matches: 7. Germline assignment: CDR1 SEHNR and CDR2 FQNEAQ (reference sequence). DNA for the CDR3: TGTGCCAGCCGTGGTAGGACAGGGGACACCGGGGAGCTGTTTTTT. Its protein product is CASRGRTGDTGELFF.

V gene TRBV3-1 (or the pseudogene TRBV3-2) combines with J gene TRBJ2-7; the D is unclear. CDR1 is LGHDT, CDR2 YNNKEL, per germline (reference sequence). Trimming took off 1 base at V and 0 bases at J, with 10 bases between the two ends. This CDR3 is 15 amino acids long. The CDR3 protein is CASSQVGGGSYEQYF. In DNA form, the CDR3 reads TGTGCCAGCAGCCAAGTTGGCGGTGGCTCCTACGAGCAGTACTTC.

The V and J genes are TRBV18 and TRBJ2-7, with 7 bases identical to TRBD1. V shed 3 bases, J shed 4 bases, and the junction held 9 bases outside the gene matches. The CDR3 is 15 amino acids. Looked up from germline, CDR1 is KGHSH and CDR2 is LQKENI. The CDR3 DNA sequence: TGTGCCAGCTCACCGGCTGAAAGGGGGCTGTACGAGCAGTACTTC. It encodes CASSPAERGLYEQYF. The full variable domain, rest sourced from reference TRBV18 and TRBJ2-7, is NAGVMQNPRHLVRRRGQEARLRCSPMKGHSHVYWYRQLPEEGLKFMVYLQKENIIDESGMPKERFSAEFPKEGPSILRIQQVVRGDSAAYFCASSPAERGLYEQYFGPGTRLTVT.

CDR3 region: CASSEWANQPQHF. The CDR3 bases are TGTGCCAGCAGTGAATGGGCCAATCAGCCCCAGCATTTT. The chain joins TRBV2 to TRBJ1-5, with no clear D. The CDR3 length is 13 residues. V was cut by 2 bases and J by 3 bases, with 5 bases left in between. The germline gives CDR1 SNHLY, CDR2 FYNNEI.

This sequence joins TRBV11-2 and TRBJ1-1; maybe TRBD1 (6 bases). CDR1 SGHAT and CDR2 FQNNGV come from the germline V gene. V was clipped by 5 bases and J by 5 bases, with 18 bases between them. The CDR3 is made up of 15 amino acids. DNA of the CDR3: TGTGCCAGCAGCGCCGCCGGGACAAGAGGAACTGAAGCTTTCTTT. Protein: CASSAAGTRGTEAFF. The whole variable domain, filled in from reference TRBV11-2 and TRBJ1-1, reads EAGVAQSPRYKIIEKRQSVAFWCNPISGHATLYWYQQILGQGPKLLIQFQNNGVVDDSQLPKDRFSAERLKGVDSTLKIQPAKLEDSAVYLCASSAAGTRGTEAFFGQGTRLTVV.

The J gene is TRBJ1-1, the V gene TRBV27; 7 nucleotides match TRBD1. The CDR3 spans 16 residues. Germline lookup yields CDR1 MNHEY and CDR2 SMNVEV (reference sequence). The J segment lost 2 bases and the V segment lost 2 bases, leaving 8 bases of the junction unmatched. The CDR3 DNA reads as TGTGCCAGCAGTTTAAGGGGGCGGACAAGCAACACTGAAGCTTTCTTT. Protein sequence: CASSLRGRTSNTEAFF.

The chain couples TRBV13 to TRBJ2-5, with 12 bases fitting TRBD2. Per germline, CDR1 PRHDT and CDR2 FYEKMQ (reference sequence). Trimming took 8 bases from V and 5 from J; bases not matched to a gene: 9. This CDR3 comprises 15 residues. CDR3 amino acids: CASLTSGGLQETQYF. The CDR3 DNA reads as TGTGCCAGCCTCACTAGCGGGGGGCTACAGGAGACCCAGTACTTC.

This chain links TRBV11-2 with TRBJ2-3; no reliable D call. Trimming shortened V by 3 bases and J by 2 bases, and 6 bases separated the two germline ends. The CDR3 length is 13 residues. Germline values: CDR1 SGHAT, CDR2 FQNNGV. This CDR3 reads CASSFADTDTQYF. DNA of the CDR3: TGTGCCAGCAGCTTTGCAGACACAGATACGCAGTATTTT.

V and J are TRBV5-1 and TRBJ1-6; the D gene is possibly TRBD1 (6 bases). Germline CDR1 reads SGHRS; CDR2 reads YFSETQ. The V gene lost 0 bases and the J gene lost 10 bases, with 14 bases spanning the gap. This CDR3 has 15 amino acids. Here the CDR3 reads CASSLALRTASPLHF. For the CDR3, the DNA is TGCGCCAGCAGCTTGGCTTTACGGACAGCATCACCCCTCCACTTT.

This clone occurred once. The chain combines TRBV7-3 with TRBJ1-1; tentatively, D is TRBD1 (6 bases). The CDR3 loop spans 15 amino acids. V was clipped by 3 bases and J by 1 base, with 12 bases between them. CDR1 and CDR2 (germline): SGHTA, FQGTGA. The CDR3 bases are TGTGCCAGCAGCTTGGCAGGGGCGAGGAACACTGAAGCTTTCTTT. As protein: CASSLAGARNTEAFF.